This T cell receptor (beta chain) was identified during a study of shared clonotypes between healthy human individuals. A CD45RA+ naive subset and a CD45RA-negative memory subset were split from CD4+ cells. V lost 5 bases and J lost 1, with 23 bases in between. This CDR3 is 17 amino acids long. Germline V gene sequence: CDR1 SQVTM, CDR2 ANQGSEA. Using immunoSEQ multiplex PCR, the repertoire was profiled, and TCRdb retains in-frame clones only, with some absent. Here the sample spans about 640,000 clones, around 72% being singletons. Sequenced input: memory CD4+ T cells sorted from blood. Regarding subset: CD45RA-negative fraction. The genes are TRBV29-1 and TRBJ1-2; a possible D gene is TRBD1 (5 bases). The receptor was derived from a woman in her twenties or thirties in good health. The CDR3 is CSVLWRPTAGGNYGYTF. The CDR3 nucleotides read TGCAGCGTTTTATGGCGACCGACTGCCGGGGGTAACTATGGCTACACCTTC.